The 19 T cell receptor beta chains below come from one sample, sequenced in a study of T cell clusters in autoimmune cytopenias. TRB rearrangements were amplified by touch-down multiplex PCR with mixed TRB-A/B primers. TCRdb reanalyzed the multiplex PCR reads and collapses them to one entry per CDR3 protein, without DNA. The table counts 6,500 to 8,500 distinct CDR3 sequences; roughly 5.9% lies in the top ten. TRB was amplified from about 260 ng of peripheral blood genomic DNA per sample. Sequencing was done on a sample of peripheral blood. All receptors come from a human donor with an autoimmune cytopenia or autoimmune hepatitis (not recorded which).

This chain links TRBV30 with TRBJ1-3; with no DNA, the TCRdb D assignment of TRBD1 cannot be verified. Per germline, CDR1 GTSNPN and CDR2 SVGIG (reference sequence). The CDR3 extends over 13 amino acids. This CDR3 reads CAWTRGRINTIYF.

Judged by frequency, this clonotype is medium-sized (0.01 to 0.1%). The CDR3 loop is CAWSVGRGQPQHF. The chain employs TRBV30 and TRBJ1-5; TCRdb lists TRBD1, though no DNA is available to test this call. Germline lookup yields CDR1 GTSNPN and CDR2 SVGIG (reference sequence). This CDR3 has 13 residues.

The chain has TRBV19 and TRBJ1-5. This CDR3 spans 13 amino acids. Germline V gene data show CDR1 as LNHDA and CDR2 as SQIVND (reference sequence). The chain's CDR3 is CASQDNSNQPQHF. Using reference TRBV19 and TRBJ1-5 for the parts outside the CDR3, the full variable domain is DGGITQSPKYLFRKEGQNVTLSCEQNLNHDAMYWYRQDPGQGLRLIYYSQIVNDFQKGDIAEGYSVSREKKESFPLTVTSAQKNPTAFYLCASQDNSNQPQHFGDGTRLSIL.

This chain connects TRBV4-2 to TRBJ1-5; without DNA, the TCRdb call of TRBD1 cannot be checked. Germline V gene lookup returns CDR1 LGHNA and CDR2 YNFKEQ. The CDR3 has 21 amino acids. CDR3 protein: CASSQDLPASREDLRNQPQHF.

By frequency, this clonotype registers medium-sized. The rearrangement uses TRBV19 and TRBJ2-7; with no DNA, the TCRdb D assignment of TRBD1 cannot be verified. The CDR3 extends over 16 amino acids. CDR1 and CDR2 (germline): LNHDA, SQIVND (reference sequence). The CDR3: CASSTKSRGATYEQYF.

By frequency, this clonotype is medium-sized. This rearrangement joins TRBV18 to TRBJ2-7. The CDR3 has 13 residues. The germline CDR1 and CDR2 sequences are KGHSH and LQKENI. The CDR3 is CASSHRDKGEQYF. Drawing the rest from reference TRBV18 and TRBJ2-7, the complete variable domain is NAGVMQNPRHLVRRRGQEARLRCSPMKGHSHVYWYRQLPEEGLKFMVYLQKENIIDESGMPKERFSAEFPKEGPSILRIQQVVRGDSAAYFCASSHRDKGEQYFGPGTRLTVT.

The chain recombines TRBV20-1 with TRBJ2-7; TCRdb proposes TRBD2, but this gene call is untestable without DNA. Germline V gene data show CDR1 as DFQATT and CDR2 as SNEGSKA (reference sequence). The CDR3 totals 14 residues. The CDR3 loop reads CSAARTSGTYEQYF.

J is TRBJ2-3 and V is TRBV6-1; without DNA, the TCRdb call of TRBD2 cannot be checked. The germline V gene encodes CDR1 MNHNS and CDR2 SASEGT. There are 16 residues in the CDR3. CDR3 sequence reads: CASRVSGTSGTDTQYF.

The chain couples TRBV14 to TRBJ2-5; TCRdb proposes TRBD1, but this gene call is untestable without DNA. Germline CDR1 is SGHDN and CDR2 is FVKESK. The CDR3 is 14 residues long. CDR3 sequence reads: CASSPGTAQETQYF.

The V gene is TRBV18, the J gene TRBJ1-2; TCRdb's D call of TRBD1 is untestable without DNA. CDR1 and CDR2 from the germline V gene are KGHSH and LQKENI. The CDR3 is 17 residues long. CDR3 sequence reads: CASSPQGPGQVNYGYTF.

The V gene is TRBV21-1, the J gene TRBJ2-7. TRBV21-1 is a documented pseudogene. This CDR3 region has 15 residues. The CDR3 loop reads CASSKAGGFYYEQYF.

This clonotype counts as medium-sized by frequency. The CDR3 here is CASSTSPGANVLTF. This chain connects TRBV19 to TRBJ2-6. CDR1 is LNHDA, CDR2 SQIVND, per germline (reference sequence). This CDR3 is 14 amino acids long.

This clonotype is called medium-sized based on its frequency. V usage is TRBV12-3 or TRBV12-4 and J usage is TRBJ2-1; TCRdb's D call of TRBD2 is untestable without DNA. The CDR3 length is 15 residues. CDR3 sequence: CASSHIAGGRNEQFF.

This chain uses TRBV20-1 with TRBJ2-1; TCRdb indicates TRBD2, and absent DNA this call remains unverified. CDR3 length: 16 residues. Germline V gives CDR1 DFQATT, CDR2 SNEGSKA (reference sequence). CDR3 loop: CSARDPLAGGPREQFF.

Considering frequency, this clonotype is medium-sized. The chain uses TRBV6-1 and TRBJ2-7; TCRdb lists TRBD1, though no DNA is available to test this call. The CDR3 extends over 14 amino acids. Germline V gene lookup returns CDR1 MNHNS and CDR2 SASEGT. The CDR3 protein is CASTETGNSYEQYF.

V and J are TRBV12-3 or TRBV12-4 and TRBJ1-4; checking the TCRdb D call of TRBD1 is not possible without DNA. The CDR3 contains 15 residues. CDR3 sequence reads: CASSLGQATNEKLFF.

CDR3 sequence reads: CASSPDRVKSGELFF. V usage is TRBV18 and J usage is TRBJ2-2; TCRdb's D call, TRBD1, is unchecked because there is no DNA. This CDR3 comprises 15 residues. Germline V gene sequence: CDR1 KGHSH, CDR2 LQKENI. The whole variable domain, filled in from reference TRBV18 and TRBJ2-2, reads NAGVMQNPRHLVRRRGQEARLRCSPMKGHSHVYWYRQLPEEGLKFMVYLQKENIIDESGMPKERFSAEFPKEGPSILRIQQVVRGDSAAYFCASSPDRVKSGELFFGEGSRLTVL.

V is TRBV20-1 and J is TRBJ2-7; TCRdb names TRBD2, which stays unverified in the absence of DNA. This CDR3 is 15 amino acids long. Germline CDR1 is DFQATT and CDR2 is SNEGSKA (reference sequence). CDR3: CSAIGTSGSRYEQYF.

The chain has TRBV5-6 and TRBJ1-4. The CDR3 runs 14 residues. Germline V lookup: CDR1 SGHDT, CDR2 YYEEEE. CDR3 in amino acids: CASSLREVREKLFF.